This T cell receptor (beta chain) came from a study of shared clonotypes between healthy human individuals (dated by TCRdb to about 2020). Regarding the complete study: The cohort included three men and a couple of women between 18 and 49 years of age. For each donor, CD4 naive and CD4 memory were each run on three plates, CD8 naive on two plates, and CD8 memory on one plate. To estimate repertoire size and how much clonotype sharing occurs between individuals, the study deeply sequenced the blood TCR repertoires of roughly 5 healthy adults. To increase sequencing depth and limit assay-specific biases, different laboratories used diverse techniques to prepare libraries and sequence TCR repertoires. Between about 0.94 and 8.9 billion PBMCs per donor were obtained by leukapheresis. What the study reported, not specific to this receptor: Even with the large sequencing depth, rarefaction of the sorted-subset datasets indicated that sequencing was incomplete. Only blood was sampled, and tissue TCR repertoires likely differ from those in blood. Pairwise subsampling led to the expectation that sequencing depth would affect the degree of clonotype sharing among donors. The small number of donors limited the genetic and exposure-history diversity represented. When several donors were compared, the shared fraction of clonotypes was about 5% for naive CD4, 3.5% to 4% for naive CD8, 2% to 2.5% for memory CD4, and 0.4% for memory CD8. Larger estimated clonotype richness was generally found for naive subsets than for memory subsets. Clonotypes shared by all four sorted-subset donors showed higher generation probabilities than non-shared clonotypes.

Healthy HIV-negative adults with no recently reported acute infections or vaccinations were included as donors. Every donor was a Caucasian adult living in Nashville, Tennessee, USA. CD4+ T cells were enriched by magnetic negative selection; naive cells were then positively selected on CD45RA, and the negative fraction formed the memory subset. Blood was obtained by leukapheresis, after which PBMCs were separated by Ficoll-Histopaque density gradient centrifugation and cryopreserved in liquid nitrogen vapor phase. Analytical flow cytometry was used to check the purity and quantity of every magnetically sorted T cell population. From each sorted fraction, genomic DNA was isolated and quantified by UV absorbance on a Nanodrop 2000c. From cysteine to phenylalanine, the CDR3 is 13 amino acids long. Solely the CDR3 DNA is kept, with 39 bases framed from the first base. V is pared back by 1 base and J by 7 bases, with 9 bases lying between the germline termini. The germline V gene (reference sequence) specifies SGHNT as CDR1 and YYREEE as CDR2.

Points on this clone: Its cognate antigen has yet to be identified. Base quality data are lacking; no much larger clone is found one base away.

Using the deep immunoSEQ assay, multiplex PCR amplified TCR CDR3 regions from genomic DNA. Genomic DNA extracted from each cell subset was distributed evenly over all wells of several immunoSEQ 96-well plates, and each plate served as one replicate. For sorted subsets, each replicate PCR was loaded with approximately 190 ng genomic DNA, equivalent to 30,000 or so T cell genomes. Purified libraries were measured with a Qubit 3.0 fluorometer, size-checked on a Bioanalyzer 2100, and measured again with the KAPA Library Quantification kit. Each immunoSEQ 96-well plate was sequenced on its own single-read 150-cycle Illumina NextSeq 550 flow cell. On the study's bioinformatics: Because only junctional sequences without quality scores were contained in the immunoSEQ output, filtering matching that applied to full-length reads could not be performed. Sequences were annotated with PyIR, a Python wrapper for IgBLAST v1.9, and V/J genes and CDR3 were assigned using IMGT germline references. Any read was removed if the V/J assignment was weak (E-value above 1e-6), the CDR3 was missing, or the read contained stop codons, out-of-frame junctions, or ambiguous translated residues. V3J clonotypes were defined as sequences sharing an identical inferred V gene, J gene, and CDR3 amino acid sequence. The percentage overlap between two repertoires was calculated by dividing the number of shared unique clonotypes by the size of the smaller repertoire. RTK rarefaction, the Chao1 estimator, and Recon v2.1 estimates of unobserved clonotypes were used to assess repertoire richness. Generation probabilities for all TCRbeta clonotypes obtained by the gDNA method from a handful of donors were computed using OLGA. As stored in TCRdb, this immuneACCESS dataset retains in-frame rearrangements with V and J assigned. A fraction of the clones does not appear; measured against another copy, unresolved V genes explain less than half of the discrepancy, and the remainder lacks a known reason. The DNA was the basis for D and trimming; V, J and clone size are from that table. In all, the sample holds about 600,000 clones, and 97% of those were seen once. Jointly, the top ten make up around 0.057% of the sample.

The clonotype originates from a woman in her twenties or thirties in good health. The sequencing sample was made of naive CD4+ T cells sorted from blood. In light of the paper, this sample's cell subset or site label describes: CD45RA+ positively selected. The rearrangement combines TRBV5-4 with TRBJ1-5; the D gene assignment is ambiguous. The encoded CDR3 is CASSLSPGQPQHF. The DNA sequence follows: TGTGCCAGCAGCTTGTCCCCGGGACAGCCCCAGCATTTT. The variable domain in full, with residues beyond the CDR3 obtained from the reference TRBV5-4 and TRBJ1-5 genes, is ETGVTQSPTHLIKTRGQQVTLRCSSQSGHNTVSWYQQALGQGPQFIFQYYREEENGRGNFPPRFSGLQFPNYSSELNVNALELDDSALYLCASSLSPGQPQHFGDGTRLSIL.